The entry below describes one T cell receptor beta chain. Germline CDR1 SQVTM, CDR2 ANQGSEA. V was shortened by 6 bases and J by 5 bases, with 14 bases between the two germline ends. The CDR3 contains 14 residues. This sample was included in a study of blood T cell repertoires in COVID-19. Profiled with immunoSEQ multiplex PCR; TCRdb holds only in-frame clones, not every one. The table records 200,000 to 300,000 clones, approximately 86% of them present only once. The chain has TRBV29-1 and TRBJ1-6; D is perhaps TRBD1 (5 bases). Sequenced: peripheral blood. The sequence was collected from an older woman with COVID-19, enrolled during active disease. The DNA for the CDR3 is TGCAGCGTGAGACAGACAAATAATAATTCACCCCTCCACTTT. Translation: CSVRQTNNNSPLHF.